These 29 T cell receptor beta chains originate from one sample sequenced in a study of response to subunit inactivated influenza vaccine. Each CDR3 protein is one row after TCRdb ran MiXCR on the RT-PCR reads. Altogether more than 550,000 distinct CDR3 sequences are present, 12% being singletons, with the ten largest covering about 9.4%. The source was PBMCs from blood, collected on the day of vaccination. These receptors were taken from a man in his fifties who received an inactivated influenza vaccine.

J is TRBJ1-1 and V is TRBV20-1; TRBD1 aligns across 9 bases. The trim removed 5 bases at V and 1 base at J, leaving 2 bases unmatched. The CDR3 is made up of 13 amino acids. CDR1 and CDR2 from the germline V gene are DFQATT and SNEGSKA (reference sequence). The CDR3 nucleotides read TGCAGTGCTTGGACAGGGGAGAACACTGAAGCTTTCTTT. Translation gives CSAWTGENTEAFF.

This chain links TRBV14 with TRBJ2-4, with D possibly being TRBD2 (5 bases). Trimming removed 4 bases from V and 1 base from J, with 14 bases in between. The germline CDR1 and CDR2 sequences are SGHDN and FVKESK. CDR3 length: 16 amino acids. The DNA of the CDR3 is TGTGCCAGCAGCCCCCATAAACTAGGGGCCAAAAACATTCAGTACTTC. Amino acid sequence: CASSPHKLGAKNIQYF.

The rearrangement joins TRBV11-2 to TRBJ2-2, with D possibly being TRBD1 or TRBD2 (5 bases each). The CDR3 totals 15 residues. Germline CDR1 SGHAT, CDR2 FQNNGV. V was shortened by 0 bases and J by 4 bases, with 9 bases between the two germline ends. The CDR3 nucleotides are TGTGCCAGCAGCTTAGAGGGGACCTTCACCGGGGAGCTGTTTTTT. Its translation: CASSLEGTFTGELFF.

This clonotype appeared many times. The genes are TRBV7-9 and TRBJ2-7; maybe TRBD1 (6 bases). Germline V gives CDR1 SEHNR, CDR2 FQNEAQ (reference sequence). The length of the CDR3 is 14 residues. V dropped 5 bases and J dropped 5 bases, with 16 bases sitting between them. The CDR3 nucleotides read TGTGCCAGCAGCAAAACAGGGATGGGAGACGAGCAGTACTTC. Protein: CASSKTGMGDEQYF.

This chain connects TRBV20-1 to TRBJ1-2; possibly TRBD1 for D (5 bases). Germline lookup yields CDR1 DFQATT and CDR2 SNEGSKA (reference sequence). V lost 3 bases to trimming and J lost 4 bases, with 12 bases between them. This CDR3 has 13 residues. For the CDR3, the DNA is TGCAGTGCTAGTGACGGGGGACGCTATGGCTACACCTTC. Protein: CSASDGGRYGYTF.

This clonotype was picked up many times. The chain is built from TRBV27 and TRBJ2-7; D gene ambiguous. Germline CDR1 and CDR2: MNHEY and SMNVEV (reference sequence). V dropped 5 bases and J dropped 0 bases, with 14 bases sitting between them. The CDR3 totals 15 residues. The CDR3 DNA reads TGTGCCAGCAGTGGGTTACCCTATAGCTCCTACGAGCAGTACTTC. Protein: CASSGLPYSSYEQYF.

This clonotype was found a few times. This chain links TRBV20-1 with TRBJ1-4; tentatively, D is TRBD1 (6 bases). The V and J ends lost 6 bases and 7 bases respectively, with 18 bases between them. The germline V gene encodes CDR1 DFQATT and CDR2 SNEGSKA (reference sequence). The CDR3 is 14 residues long. This CDR3 is CSAPLGGVGEKLFF. DNA of the CDR3: TGCAGTGCACCGCTGGGGGGCGTAGGTGAAAAACTGTTTTTT.

This clonotype has at least ten counts. V is TRBV28 and J is TRBJ2-4; 7 bases map to TRBD2. CDR3 size: 16 residues. The ends lost 6 bases at V and 0 bases at J; junction bases unmatched: 8. CDR1 is MDHEN and CDR2 is SYDVKM in the germline V gene. CDR3 nucleotide sequence: TGTGCCAGCAGCCGTCCGGGAGGTGTAGCCAAAAACATTCAGTACTTC. This encodes CASSRPGGVAKNIQYF. Combining the CDR3 with reference TRBV28 and TRBJ2-4 gives the whole variable domain DVKVTQSSRYLVKRTGEKVFLECVQDMDHENMFWYRQDPGLGLRLIYFSYDVKMKEKGDIPEGYSVSREKKERFSLILESASTNQTSMYLCASSRPGGVAKNIQYFGAGTRLSVL.

This clonotype was recorded a few times. The V and J genes are TRBV6-2 or TRBV6-3 and TRBJ2-7, with D perhaps TRBD1 (6 bases). The V gene's germline CDR1 is MNHEY and CDR2 SVGEGT. The V and J ends lost 2 bases and 2 bases respectively, with 10 bases between them. This CDR3 contains 14 residues. The CDR3 loop reads CASSYPDRTYEQYF. CDR3 DNA sequence: TGTGCCAGCAGTTACCCCGACAGGACCTACGAGCAGTACTTC.

This clonotype was observed a few times. The chain couples TRBV4-1 to TRBJ1-1; 10 bases are a match to TRBD1. The CDR3 contains 15 residues. Unmatched junction bases numbered 3, after V lost 1 base and J lost 4 bases. Germline V gives CDR1 MGHRA, CDR2 YSYEKL. The CDR3 DNA sequence: TGCGCCAGCAGCCAAGGATGGACAGGGGGCACTGAAGCTTTCTTT. Translated, it gives CASSQGWTGGTEAFF.

This clonotype was recorded at least ten times. V gene TRBV10-2 combines with J gene TRBJ1-6; 9 nucleotides line up with TRBD1. V dropped 2 bases and J dropped 8; count of bases not matched to a gene: 1. The CDR3 sequence is 14 residues long. Germline-derived CDR1 and CDR2 are WSHSY and SAAADI. The CDR3: CASSEGQGYSPLHF. The CDR3 DNA reads TGCGCCAGCAGTGAGGGACAGGGGTATTCACCCCTCCACTTT.

This clonotype appeared a few times. V and J are TRBV27 and TRBJ2-7, with 8 bases lining up with TRBD1. CDR3 length equals 16 residues. The trim removed 3 bases at V and 6 bases at J, leaving 13 bases unmatched. Germline V gene sequence: CDR1 MNHEY, CDR2 SMNVEV (reference sequence). The CDR3 is CASSFVGVQGAGEQYF. The CDR3, as DNA: TGTGCCAGCAGTTTCGTAGGCGTGCAGGGGGCGGGCGAGCAGTACTTC.

The sample holds a few counts of this clonotype. V gene TRBV11-2 combines with J gene TRBJ2-1; no clear D. CDR1 is SGHAT, CDR2 FQNNGV, per germline. The CDR3 loop spans 14 amino acids. Trimming removed 2 bases at V and 0 bases at J, with 5 bases between. The CDR3 spells CASSLQDSYNEQFF. The CDR3 region has the DNA TGTGCCAGCAGCTTACAGGACTCCTACAATGAGCAGTTCTTC.

The V and J genes are TRBV15 and TRBJ1-5; D is possibly TRBD1 (5 bases). There are 18 residues in the CDR3. With 0 bases removed from V and 0 bases from J, the gap between germline ends came to 15 bases. Germline lookup yields CDR1 LNHNV and CDR2 YYDKDF (reference sequence). Here the CDR3 DNA reads TGTGCCACCAGCAGAGATATCGGGAGAAGGGGTAGCAATCAGCCCCAGCATTTT. This codes for CATSRDIGRRGSNQPQHF.

In this sample, this clonotype turned up a few times. CDR3 DNA sequence: TGCAGTGCTAGAAGTCCAGTCCAGAATGAAAAACTGTTTTTT. Amino acid sequence: CSARSPVQNEKLFF. V is TRBV20-1 and J is TRBJ1-4; the D is unclear. Germline assignment: CDR1 DFQATT and CDR2 SNEGSKA (reference sequence). Trimming cost V 2 bases and J 5 bases, with 12 bases left between them. The length of the CDR3 is 14 residues.

The chain is built from TRBV7-8 and TRBJ2-7; TRBD1 agrees at 8 bases. The J segment lost 0 bases and the V segment lost 6 bases, leaving 7 bases of the junction unmatched. This CDR3 is built from 15 residues. The germline gives CDR1 SGHVS, CDR2 FQNEAQ. Here the CDR3 DNA reads TGTGCCAGCAGAAGATGGGACAGGAGCTCCTACGAGCAGTACTTC. Translating it yields CASRRWDRSSYEQYF. Complete variable domain (other parts from reference TRBV7-8 and TRBJ2-7): GAGVSQSPRYKVAKRGQDVALRCDPISGHVSLFWYQQALGQGPEFLTYFQNEAQLDKSGLPSDRFFAERPEGSVSTLKIQRTQQEDSAVYLCASRRWDRSSYEQYFGPGTRLTVT.

This clonotype was detected a few times. This chain links TRBV20-1 with TRBJ2-3; 9 bases align to TRBD2. CDR1 and CDR2 from the germline V gene are DFQATT and SNEGSKA (reference sequence). This CDR3 has 15 residues. With V trimmed by 2 bases and J by 5 bases, 8 bases remained unmatched. CDR3 protein: CSARSGTSSGDTQYF. The CDR3 DNA reads TGCAGTGCTAGATCCGGGACTAGCAGTGGAGATACGCAGTATTTT.

The chain joins TRBV19 to TRBJ2-2; D not certain. The CDR3 length is 15 residues. Germline loops: CDR1 LNHDA, CDR2 SQIVND (reference sequence). Trimming cost V 0 bases and J 3 bases, with 8 bases left between them. The CDR3 DNA reads TGTGCCAGTAGTATAGATCTCAGAGACACCGGGGAGCTGTTTTTT. This gives the protein CASSIDLRDTGELFF.

The V and J genes are TRBV12-3 or TRBV12-4 and TRBJ2-7; tentative D call: TRBD2 (6 bases). This CDR3 contains 14 residues. With 3 bases removed from V and 5 bases from J, the gap between germline ends came to 14 bases. The CDR3, as DNA: TGTGCCAGCAGTTTTGCGGGACCTGGCGACGAGCAGTACTTC. Encoded protein: CASSFAGPGDEQYF.

This clonotype was seen ten or more times. The chain joins TRBV5-6 to TRBJ2-5, with TRBD2 matching 9 bases. Germline CDR1 SGHDT, CDR2 YYEEEE. The CDR3 is made up of 15 amino acids. V was clipped by 0 bases and J by 2 bases; unmatched bases: 2. The CDR3 reads CASSLGLAVQETQYF. In nucleotides, the CDR3 is TGTGCCAGCAGCTTGGGACTAGCGGTACAAGAGACCCAGTACTTC.

This clonotype was seen only a few times. V usage is TRBV6-1 and J usage is TRBJ2-3; 9 positions match TRBD1. Germline lookup yields CDR1 MNHNS and CDR2 SASEGT. The CDR3 contains 14 residues. V was pared by 2 bases and J by 11 bases, with 8 bases of the junction left unmatched. The CDR3: CASSEITGGGVQYF. CDR3 DNA sequence: TGTGCCAGCAGTGAAATTACAGGGGGCGGTGTGCAGTATTTT.

This chain uses TRBV15 with TRBJ2-7; D remains ambiguous. The CDR3 consists of 14 residues. V lost 0 bases to trimming and J lost 0 bases, with 6 bases between them. CDR1 is LNHNV, CDR2 YYDKDF, per germline (reference sequence). The CDR3 nucleotides are TGTGCCACCAGCAGAGAGCAGCCCTCCTACGAGCAGTACTTC. Its translation is CATSREQPSYEQYF.

At least ten counts were recorded for this clonotype. The gene calls are TRBV12-3 or TRBV12-4 and TRBJ2-2, with 9 bases that match TRBD1. The V gene end was trimmed by 7 bases and the J gene end by 3 bases; junction bases not matched to a gene: 15. The CDR3 is 18 residues long. In DNA, the CDR3 is TGTGCCAGCACTTCGCCCTGGGAAGACAGGGGGTACACCGGGGAGCTGTTTTTT. Its translation: CASTSPWEDRGYTGELFF.

This clonotype was detected only a few times. The gene calls are TRBV20-1 and TRBJ2-5; the match to TRBD2 covers 10 bases. V dropped 4 bases and J dropped 2; count of bases not matched to a gene: 7. Looked up from germline, CDR1 is DFQATT and CDR2 is SNEGSKA (reference sequence). This CDR3 is 15 amino acids long. The CDR3 coding sequence is TGCAGTGCTACTAGACTAGCGGGTTTGCAAGAGACCCAGTACTTC. Translating it yields CSATRLAGLQETQYF.

This clonotype was counted between two and nine times. This chain links TRBV4-3 with TRBJ2-7; D remains ambiguous. The CDR3 has 15 amino acids. From germline, CDR1 is LGHNA and CDR2 YSLEER. V was pared by 0 bases and J by 3 bases, with 12 bases between. The CDR3: CASSQERISNYEQYF. CDR3 DNA sequence: TGCGCCAGCAGCCAAGAGAGGATTAGTAACTACGAGCAGTACTTC.

The gene calls are TRBV6-1 and TRBJ2-1; unclear D gene. Between the trimmed V and J ends, which lost 8 bases and 0 bases, there was a span of 14 bases. Germline V CDR1 and CDR2: MNHNS, SASEGT. The CDR3 length is 15 residues. This CDR3 reads CASSLVSSSYNEQFF. The CDR3, as DNA: TGTGCCAGCTCCCTGGTGTCTAGCTCCTACAATGAGCAGTTCTTC.

This clonotype appeared many times. This sequence joins TRBV7-2 and TRBJ1-2, with D perhaps TRBD1 (5 bases). Germline V lookup: CDR1 SGHTA, CDR2 FQGNSA. This CDR3 spans 13 amino acids. Trimming cost V 0 bases and J 7 bases, with 9 bases left between them. Here the CDR3 reads CASSLARVGGYTF. The CDR3 DNA reads as TGTGCCAGCAGCTTAGCCAGGGTTGGTGGCTACACCTTC.

The chain joins TRBV7-3 to TRBJ2-1, with 10 bases lining up with TRBD2. CDR1 and CDR2 (germline): SGHTA, FQGTGA. The V segment lost 5 bases and the J segment 6 bases; nucleotides outside the gene matches: 10. CDR3 length: 16 residues. The CDR3 loop reads CASSPPGLAGANEQFF. Written as DNA, the CDR3 is TGTGCCAGCAGCCCTCCGGGGCTAGCGGGAGCCAATGAGCAGTTCTTC.

V gene TRBV28 combines with J gene TRBJ2-1; D may be TRBD1 or TRBD2 (5 bases each). The CDR3 has 15 amino acids. V shed 5 bases and J shed 2 bases, with 13 bases lying between them. Germline loops: CDR1 MDHEN, CDR2 SYDVKM. Here the CDR3 reads CASSHPRDPYNEQFF. As DNA, the CDR3 is TGTGCCAGCAGTCATCCTAGGGACCCCTACAATGAGCAGTTCTTC.